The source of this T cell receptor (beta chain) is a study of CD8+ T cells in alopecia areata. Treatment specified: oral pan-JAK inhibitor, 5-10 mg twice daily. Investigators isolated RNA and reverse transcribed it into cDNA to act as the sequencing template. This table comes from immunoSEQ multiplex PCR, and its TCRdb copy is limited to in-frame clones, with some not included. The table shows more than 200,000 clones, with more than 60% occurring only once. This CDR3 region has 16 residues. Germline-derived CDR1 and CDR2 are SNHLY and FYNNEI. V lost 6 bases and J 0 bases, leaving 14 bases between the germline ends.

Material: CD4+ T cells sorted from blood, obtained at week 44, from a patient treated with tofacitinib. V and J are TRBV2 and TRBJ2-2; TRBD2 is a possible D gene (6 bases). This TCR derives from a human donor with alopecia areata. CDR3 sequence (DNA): TGTGCCAGCAGAGAAACTAGCCACGCGAACACCGGGGAGCTGTTTTTT. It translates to CASRETSHANTGELFF.